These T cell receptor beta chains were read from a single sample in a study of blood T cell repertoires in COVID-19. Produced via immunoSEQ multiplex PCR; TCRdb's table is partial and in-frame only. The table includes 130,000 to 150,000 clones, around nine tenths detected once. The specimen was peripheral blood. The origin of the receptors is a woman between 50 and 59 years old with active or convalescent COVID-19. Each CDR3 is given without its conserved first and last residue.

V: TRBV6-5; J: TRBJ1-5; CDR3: ASSREGGYQPQH
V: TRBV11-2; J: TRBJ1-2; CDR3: ACHGTATSGYT
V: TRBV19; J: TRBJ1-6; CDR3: ASTRMAMNSPLH
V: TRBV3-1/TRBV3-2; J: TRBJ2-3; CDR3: ASSQLAGRDTQY
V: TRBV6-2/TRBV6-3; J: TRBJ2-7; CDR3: ASSPRAGVREQY
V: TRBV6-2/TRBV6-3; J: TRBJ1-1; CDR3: ASSNRGPRTEAF
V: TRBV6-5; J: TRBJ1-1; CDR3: ASSIGGEAEAF
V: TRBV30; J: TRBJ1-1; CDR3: AWRRANTEAF
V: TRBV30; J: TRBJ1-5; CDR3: AWTQGGARQPQH
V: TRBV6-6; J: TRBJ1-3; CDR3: ASSYSRDSGNTIY
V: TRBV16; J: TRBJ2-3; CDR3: ASSQTATGGADTQY
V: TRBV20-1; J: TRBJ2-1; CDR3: SARDVAAQF
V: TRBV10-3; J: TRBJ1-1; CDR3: AITQQGFTEAF
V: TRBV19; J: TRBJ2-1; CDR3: ASSIEGIRRGVNEQF
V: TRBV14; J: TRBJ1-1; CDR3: ASSQSGGTEAF
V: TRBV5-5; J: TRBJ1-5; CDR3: ASSSPRGPQH
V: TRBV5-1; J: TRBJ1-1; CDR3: ASSFLPVSMNTEAF
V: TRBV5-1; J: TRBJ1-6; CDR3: ASSQTRGSVNSPLH
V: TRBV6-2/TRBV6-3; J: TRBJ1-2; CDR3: ASSLLDRSYGYT
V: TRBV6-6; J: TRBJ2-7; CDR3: ASSYPDRSEQY
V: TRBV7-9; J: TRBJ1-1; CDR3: ASSLARRGNTEAF
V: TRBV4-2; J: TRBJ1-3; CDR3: ASSQGLQGPYSGNTIY
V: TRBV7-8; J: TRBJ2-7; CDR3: ASSLTVNEQY
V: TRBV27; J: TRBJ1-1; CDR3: ASSAQGMENTEAF
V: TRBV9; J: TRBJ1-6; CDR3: ASSVGTGGRRYGNSPLH
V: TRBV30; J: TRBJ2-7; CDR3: AWSGRGSTYEQY
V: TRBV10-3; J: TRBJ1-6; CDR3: AISDPARGGHNSPLH
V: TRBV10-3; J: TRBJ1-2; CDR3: AITTSGARYGYT
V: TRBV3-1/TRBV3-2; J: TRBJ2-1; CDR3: ASSVRPPGLSLMDEQF
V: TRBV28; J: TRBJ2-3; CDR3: ASSFLAGALGYTQY
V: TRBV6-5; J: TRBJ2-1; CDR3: ASRAGSYNEQF
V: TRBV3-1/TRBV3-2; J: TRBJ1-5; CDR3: ASRLGGTNQPQH
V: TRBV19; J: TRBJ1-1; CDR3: ASSMGGNTEAF
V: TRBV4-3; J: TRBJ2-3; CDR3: ASSQVKAGGRVVVTDTQY
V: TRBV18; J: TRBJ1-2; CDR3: ASSPATGINYGYT